The sample holds a few counts of the clone carrying this TCR beta chain. The antigen is undetermined. The CDR3 has 14 residues. The V gene's germline CDR1 is SGHDT and CDR2 YYEEEE. Between the trimmed V and J ends, which lost 4 bases and 2 bases, there was a span of 12 bases. The record originates from a study of T cells after yellow fever vaccination. Study results and caveats: In post-booster samples, most primary-vaccination clones reappeared (roughly 96% CD4, 88% CD8). Contaminating bulk clonotypes could be abundant in FACS-sorted repertoires.

UMIs and a universal primer site were added when TCR cDNA was made by 5'RACE template switching. Each CDR3 protein is one row after TCRdb ran MiXCR on the 5' RACE reads. The sample includes some 600,000 distinct CDR3 sequences, 9% to 15% seen only once; the top ten take around 14%. The chain recombines TRBV5-6 with TRBJ2-5; D perhaps matches TRBD1 (5 bases). Sequencing used PBMCs, obtained on the day of the yellow fever booster vaccination. This clonotype originated in a man younger than 45 who received the YFV17D yellow fever vaccine. CDR3 protein: CASSIDRYQETQYF. The DNA of the CDR3 is TGTGCCAGCAGCATCGACAGATATCAAGAGACCCAGTACTTC.